This TCR beta chain derives from a study of T cells after yellow fever vaccination. As concerns this clonotype: The antigen remains undetermined.

Researchers made TCR cDNA using 5'RACE template switching, and this step added a universal primer site and UMIs. TCRdb re-called the 5' RACE reads with MiXCR, one entry per CDR3 protein. Of 400,000 to 650,000 distinct CDR3 sequences listed, roughly 22% were seen once; the top ten hold about a sixth. V lost 0 bases, J lost 5 bases, and 9 bases lay in between. The CDR3 is 14 amino acids. From germline, CDR1 is SGHRS and CDR2 YFSETQ. Study results and caveats: Clonotype sharing between CD4 and CD8 compartments was small. Among primary-vaccination clones, most reappeared after the booster, at approximately 96% for CD4 and 88% for CD8. Secondary responses were weaker yet peaked faster, day 5 versus 15.

The gene calls are TRBV5-1 and TRBJ2-1, with D possibly TRBD2 on 5 matching bases. The sequence was collected from a man in his late teens or twenties who received the YFV17D yellow fever vaccine. This sample comprised PBMCs, obtained roughly 20 days after the first yellow fever vaccination. CDR3 loop: CASSLAGNHNEQFF. The CDR3, as DNA: TGCGCCAGCAGCTTGGCGGGGAACCACAATGAGCAGTTCTTC.